The clone carrying this T cell receptor (beta chain) was picked up many times. Antigen unknown. These data belong to a study of blood T cells in healthy people across ages. Points from the study as a whole: Versus aged donors, long-lived donors had higher diversity and more naive CD4+ cells.

Germline lookup yields CDR1 SGHTA and CDR2 FQGNSA. V lost 5 bases to trimming and J lost 2 bases, with 13 bases between them. The CDR3 extends over 15 amino acids. A J-beta primer mix and a sample-barcoded 5' primer were used in a second PCR of roughly 6 to 12 cycles. Each single sample gave us at least 2.5 million CDR3-containing paired-end reads. One entry per CDR3 protein, called by TCRdb with MiXCR from the 5' RACE reads. The data show 630,000 or so distinct CDR3 sequences, 25% to 30% seen once. The clonotype originates from a woman at least 80 years old in good health. Sequenced: blood. This chain joins TRBV7-2 and TRBJ1-5, with a possible D match to TRBD1 (6 bases). The DNA of the CDR3 is TGTGCCAGCAGCCGCCCAGGGGCGGGCAATCAGCCCCAGCATTTT. Translating gives CASSRPGAGNQPQHF.